This TCR beta chain came from a study of T cell responses to AZD1222 COVID-19 vaccine. Study-level findings and limits: Clonal diversity may have been underestimated in mostly white British donors.

Comments on this clone: What it binds is unknown.

V was shortened by 1 base and J by 10 bases, with 15 bases between the two germline ends. CDR1 is SGDLS and CDR2 is YYNGEE in the germline V gene. The CDR3 spans 15 residues. Generated by immunoSEQ multiplex PCR, the TCRdb table keeps only in-frame clones and is missing some. In the table there are around 100,000 clones, 80% to 90% of which are singletons. The sample consisted of peripheral blood, taken on day 0 of MenACWY control vaccination. This sequence originates from an adult in good health. The chain combines TRBV9 with TRBJ1-6; maybe TRBD1 (5 bases). Here the CDR3 reads CASSVTGTEYSPLHF. DNA for the CDR3: TGTGCCAGCAGCGTAACGGGGACGGAATACTCACCCCTCCACTTT.